This is a list of T cell receptor beta chains from one sample in a study of blood T cell repertoires in COVID-19. TCRdb's table, derived via immunoSEQ multiplex PCR, lists solely in-frame clones and lacks some. The sample consists of about 160,000 clones, about four fifths of them appearing once. The sequencing sample was made of peripheral blood. The receptor source for this set is a man between 65 and 85 years old with acute or convalescent COVID-19. CDR3s include the opening cysteine and the closing phenylalanine or tryptophan. The D gene is left open where the match is weak. Some rows mark clone size as missing; the rest say once, few, many or name a class of expanded clone.

j_call | cdr3_length | v_call | clone_size | d_call | cdr3_aa | cdr3_nt
TRBJ1-1 | 13 | TRBV29-1 | few | . | CSVGSRGRTEAFF | TGCAGCGTTGGAAGCAGGGGTCGTACTGAAGCTTTCTTT
TRBJ2-6 | 15 | TRBV7-3 | . | . | CASSFQGSGANVLTF | TGTGCCAGCAGCTTTCAGGGTTCTGGGGCCAACGTCCTGACTTTC
TRBJ2-5 | 15 | TRBV7-2 | few | TRBD1 | CASSPDRGPGETQYF | TGTGCCAGCAGCCCGGACAGGGGACCGGGAGAGACCCAGTACTTC
TRBJ2-1 | 14 | TRBV2 | . | TRBD2 | CASTLQAGSGEQFF | TGTGCCAGCACCCTACAAGCGGGGTCCGGTGAGCAGTTCTTC
TRBJ1-5 | 14 | TRBV6-2/TRBV6-3 | . | TRBD1 | CASSYSAQGQPQHF | TGTGCCAGCAGTTACTCGGCACAGGGGCAGCCCCAGCATTTT
TRBJ2-2 | 12 | TRBV12-3/TRBV12-4 | once | . | CASSTAAGELFF | TGTGCCAGCAGTACGGCGGCCGGGGAGCTGTTTTTT
TRBJ2-1 | 14 | TRBV5-1 | . | TRBD1 | CASSERTGGNEQFF | TGCGCCAGCAGCGAACGGACAGGGGGGAATGAGCAGTTCTTC
TRBJ2-7 | 14 | TRBV10-3 | . | TRBD1 | CAISGGTGSHEQYF | TGTGCCATCAGTGGCGGGACAGGGTCTCACGAGCAGTACTTC
TRBJ2-1 | 17 | TRBV5-1 | . | TRBD2 | CASSLTSGGNLAYEQFF | TGCGCCAGCAGCCTGACTAGCGGGGGGAATTTGGCCTATGAGCAGTTCTTC
TRBJ2-7 | 14 | TRBV10-1 | . | TRBD2 | CASSVSGGAGEQYF | TGCGCCAGCAGTGTTAGTGGCGGAGCGGGGGAGCAGTACTTC
TRBJ1-2 | 13 | TRBV10-3 | . | . | CAISESGGDGYTF | TGTGCCATCAGTGAGTCTGGGGGCGATGGCTACACCTTC
TRBJ1-1 | 16 | TRBV10-3 | . | TRBD1 | CAISERDRGRDTEAFF | TGTGCCATCAGTGAGAGGGACAGGGGGCGGGACACTGAAGCTTTCTTT
TRBJ2-1 | 15 | TRBV16 | few | TRBD2 | CASSPYGTSLQAQFF | TGTGCCAGCAGCCCCTACGGGACTAGCCTACAGGCGCAGTTCTTC
TRBJ1-3 | 15 | TRBV19 | . | . | CASSIIQSSGNTIYF | TGTGCCAGTAGTATTATACAGTCCTCTGGAAACACCATATATTTT
TRBJ1-4 | 18 | TRBV27 | . | TRBD1 | CASSPHRGRRATNEKLFF | TGTGCCAGCAGTCCACACAGGGGGCGCAGGGCAACTAATGAAAAACTGTTTTTT
TRBJ2-7 | 14 | TRBV3-1/TRBV3-2 | . | TRBD1 | CASSQRTGPYEQYF | TGTGCCAGCAGCCAAAGGACAGGTCCCTACGAGCAGTACTTC
TRBJ2-2 | 15 | TRBV11-2 | once | . | CASSFSRGYGGELFF | TGTGCCAGCAGCTTTTCCAGGGGTTATGGCGGGGAGCTGTTTTTT
TRBJ2-4 | 18 | TRBV21-1 | . | . | CASTRIRELGQGKNIQYF | TGTGCCAGCACCCGAATTCGCGAACTAGGACAGGGTAAAAACATTCAGTACTTC
TRBJ2-5 | 14 | TRBV6-5 | . | TRBD2 | CASSARGEGETQYF | TGTGCCAGCAGCGCCCGGGGGGAGGGGGAGACCCAGTACTTC
TRBJ1-3 | 18 | TRBV14 | once | . | CASSQDLFADNSGNTIYF | TGTGCCAGCAGCCAAGATCTTTTCGCTGACAACTCTGGAAACACCATATATTTT
TRBJ2-1 | 13 | TRBV6-1 | . | . | CASSEPPQNEQFF | TGTGCCAGCAGTGAACCCCCACAGAATGAGCAGTTCTTC
TRBJ1-1 | 14 | TRBV25-1 | . | . | CASRQTGLNTEAFF | TGTGCCAGCAGGCAGACAGGCCTGAACACTGAAGCTTTCTTT
TRBJ2-5 | 14 | TRBV7-9 | . | . | CASSPGQHEETQYF | TGTGCCAGCAGCCCCGGACAGCACGAAGAGACCCAGTACTTC
TRBJ1-5 | 16 | TRBV27 | . | TRBD1 | CASSLRGQGENQPQHF | TGTGCCAGCAGTTTGAGGGGACAGGGAGAAAATCAGCCCCAGCATTTT
TRBJ1-2 | 14 | TRBV3-1/TRBV3-2 | . | . | CASSQVRGSYGYTF | TGTGCCAGCAGCCAAGTCAGAGGGTCCTATGGCTACACCTTC
TRBJ1-2 | 14 | TRBV3-1/TRBV3-2 | . | . | CASRPLGVNYGYTF | TGTGCCAGCAGACCACTCGGGGTTAACTATGGCTACACCTTC
TRBJ2-2 | 19 | TRBV14 | . | TRBD1 | CASSQGRGQIAPNTGELFF | TGTGCCAGCAGCCAAGGCCGGGGACAGATAGCCCCGAACACCGGGGAGCTGTTTTTT
TRBJ2-3 | 16 | TRBV7-2 | . | TRBD2 | CASSRGLAGDLDTQYF | TGTGCCAGCAGCAGAGGACTAGCGGGAGATCTGGATACGCAGTATTTT
TRBJ2-2 | 17 | TRBV2 | . | . | CASSEVGHGNIGGELFF | TGTGCCAGCAGTGAGGTCGGGCACGGGAACATAGGCGGGGAGCTGTTTTTT
TRBJ1-2 | 13 | TRBV7-9 | . | TRBD1 | CASSNQGARGYTF | TGTGCCAGCAGCAACCAGGGGGCGCGGGGCTACACCTTC
TRBJ2-1 | 14 | TRBV14 | . | . | CASSPPLAFNEQFF | TGTGCCAGCAGCCCCCCTCTAGCGTTCAATGAGCAGTTCTTC